The rows below give T cell receptor beta chains drawn from one sample of a study of cytomegalovirus exposure and HLA in healthy donors. Clones were sequenced by immunoSEQ multiplex PCR, and TCRdb holds only the in-frame ones, with some missing. This sample has about 120,000 clones, with approximately 76% found just once. Sequencing used PBMCs. These TCRs come from a man aged 60-69 years in good health and CMV-seropositive. Each CDR3 is given with its conserved first and last residue. A D gene is named only where the DNA matches it firmly. Clone sizes are given selectively: once, few, many, or a class where the clone is expanded.

CASSSTGGGITF	TGTGCCAGCAGCTCTACAGGGGGCGGCATCACCTTC	TRBJ1-2	TRBD1	TRBV5-5	.
CASSSGVHTEAFF	TGTGCCAGCAGTTCAGGGGTTCACACTGAAGCTTTCTTT	TRBJ1-1	.	TRBV6-5	.
CASSPYRTANTEAFF	TGTGCCAGCTCACCGTACAGGACAGCCAACACTGAAGCTTTCTTT	TRBJ1-1	.	TRBV18	.
CASGLWTGNGYTF	TGTGCCAGCGGCCTTTGGACAGGGAATGGCTACACCTTC	TRBJ1-2	TRBD1	TRBV7-2	.
CASSVDGRVNEQYF	TGTGCCAGCAGCGTAGACGGCAGGGTGAACGAGCAGTACTTC	TRBJ2-7	.	TRBV9	.
CASSLRDRGVYEQYF	TGTGCCAGCAGTTTACGGGACAGGGGAGTCTACGAGCAGTACTTC	TRBJ2-7	TRBD1	TRBV27	.
CASSIILGGHQPQHF	TGTGCCAGTAGTATTATCTTGGGGGGTCATCAGCCCCAGCATTTT	TRBJ1-5	.	TRBV19	.
CASSKGYTEAFF	TGTGCCAGTAGTAAGGGGTACACTGAAGCTTTCTTT	TRBJ1-1	.	TRBV19	.
CASSLGAGELFF	TGCGCCAGCAGCCTCGGGGCCGGGGAGCTGTTTTTT	TRBJ2-2	.	TRBV5-1	.
CASARTGGTDTQYF	TGTGCCAGCGCGAGGACAGGGGGCACAGATACGCAGTATTTT	TRBJ2-3	TRBD1	TRBV6-1	.
CASSSQGSNQPQHF	TGTGCCAGCAGTTCCCAGGGGTCAAATCAGCCCCAGCATTTT	TRBJ1-5	.	TRBV27	.
CASSQNPGLNQPQHF	TGTGCCAGCAGCCAAAACCCCGGACTTAATCAGCCCCAGCATTTT	TRBJ1-5	.	TRBV4-2	few
CASSLEGQIYEQYF	TGCGCCAGCAGCTTGGAGGGACAGATATACGAGCAGTACTTC	TRBJ2-7	TRBD1	TRBV5-1	few
CATGAGIAESTDTQYF	TGTGCCACCGGGGCCGGGATAGCGGAGAGCACAGATACGCAGTATTTT	TRBJ2-3	.	TRBV15	few
CASSVFWSGSYNEQFF	TGTGCCAGCAGTGTGTTTTGGAGCGGGTCCTACAATGAGCAGTTCTTC	TRBJ2-1	.	TRBV2	.
CASSYLAEQYF	TGTGCCAGCAGTTACTTAGCGGAGCAGTATTTT	TRBJ2-3	.	TRBV6-5	.
CATSKGSPSTPALGNYEQYF	TGTGCCACCTCAAAGGGGTCTCCGTCCACCCCCGCACTCGGAAATTACGAGCAGTACTTC	TRBJ2-7	.	TRBV18	once
CASKGQGLEQYF	TGTGCCAGCAAGGGCCAGGGGCTAGAGCAGTACTTC	TRBJ2-7	.	TRBV27	few
CASSWDRGYEQFF	TGTGCCAGCAGTTGGGACAGGGGGTATGAGCAGTTCTTC	TRBJ2-1	TRBD1	TRBV9	.
CASSLSTGYEQYF	TGCGCCAGCAGCCTCTCGACGGGCTACGAGCAGTACTTC	TRBJ2-7	.	TRBV5-1	.
CASSSRQGASYEQYF	TGCGCCAGCAGCAGCCGACAGGGGGCATCCTACGAGCAGTACTTC	TRBJ2-7	TRBD1	TRBV4-1	.